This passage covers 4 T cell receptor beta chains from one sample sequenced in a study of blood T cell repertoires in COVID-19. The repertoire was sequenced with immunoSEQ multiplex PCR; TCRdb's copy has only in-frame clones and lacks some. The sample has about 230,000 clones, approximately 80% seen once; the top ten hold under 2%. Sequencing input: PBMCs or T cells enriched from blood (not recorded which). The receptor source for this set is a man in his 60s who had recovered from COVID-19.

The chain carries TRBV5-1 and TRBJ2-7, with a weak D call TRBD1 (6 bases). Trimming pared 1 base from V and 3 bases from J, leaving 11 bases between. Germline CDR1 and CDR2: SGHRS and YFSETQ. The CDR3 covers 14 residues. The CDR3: CASSLNREFYEQYF. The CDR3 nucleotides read TGCGCCAGCAGCTTGAACAGGGAGTTCTACGAGCAGTACTTC.

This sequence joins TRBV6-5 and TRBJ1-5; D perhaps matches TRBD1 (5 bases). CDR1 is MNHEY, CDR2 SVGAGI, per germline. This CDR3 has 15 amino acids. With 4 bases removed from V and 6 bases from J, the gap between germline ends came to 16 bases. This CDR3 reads CASSSDLSGGQPQHF. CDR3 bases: TGTGCCAGCAGTTCCGATCTTTCGGGGGGTCAGCCCCAGCATTTT.

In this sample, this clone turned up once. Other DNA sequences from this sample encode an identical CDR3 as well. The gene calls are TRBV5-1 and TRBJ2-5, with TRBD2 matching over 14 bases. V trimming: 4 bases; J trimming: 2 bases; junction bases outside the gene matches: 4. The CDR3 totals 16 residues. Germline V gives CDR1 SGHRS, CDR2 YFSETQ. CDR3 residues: CASSLGLAGGQETQYF. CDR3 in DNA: TGCGCCAGCAGCCTAGGACTAGCGGGGGGTCAAGAGACCCAGTACTTC.

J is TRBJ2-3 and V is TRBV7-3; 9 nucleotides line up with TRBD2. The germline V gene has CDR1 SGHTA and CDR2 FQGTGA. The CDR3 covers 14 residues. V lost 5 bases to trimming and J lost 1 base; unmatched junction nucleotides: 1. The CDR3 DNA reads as TGTGCCAGCAGCCCTAGCGGGGGCACAGATACGCAGTATTTT. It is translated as CASSPSGGTDTQYF.